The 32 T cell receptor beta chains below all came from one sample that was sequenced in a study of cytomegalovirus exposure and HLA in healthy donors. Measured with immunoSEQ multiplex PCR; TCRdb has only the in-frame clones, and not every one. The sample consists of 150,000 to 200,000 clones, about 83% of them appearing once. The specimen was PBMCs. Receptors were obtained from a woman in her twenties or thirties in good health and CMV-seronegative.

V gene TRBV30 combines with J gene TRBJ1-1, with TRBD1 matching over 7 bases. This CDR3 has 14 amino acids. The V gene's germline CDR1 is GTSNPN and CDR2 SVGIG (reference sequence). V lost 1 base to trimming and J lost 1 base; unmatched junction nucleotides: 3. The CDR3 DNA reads TGTGCCTGGAGTGGGGGACAGACGAACACTGAAGCTTTCTTT. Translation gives CAWSGGQTNTEAFF.

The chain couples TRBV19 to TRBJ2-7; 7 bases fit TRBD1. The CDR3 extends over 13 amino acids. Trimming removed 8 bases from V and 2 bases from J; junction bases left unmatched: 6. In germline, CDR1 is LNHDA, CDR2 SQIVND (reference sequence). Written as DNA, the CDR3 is TGTGCCAGTTCCGGGACAGAAGCCTACGAGCAGTACTTC. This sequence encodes CASSGTEAYEQYF.

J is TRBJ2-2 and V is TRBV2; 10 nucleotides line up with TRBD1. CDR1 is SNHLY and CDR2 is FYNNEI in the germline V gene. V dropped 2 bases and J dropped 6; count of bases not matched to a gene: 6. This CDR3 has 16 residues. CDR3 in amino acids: CASSEQMTGGSGELFF. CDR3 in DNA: TGTGCCAGCAGTGAACAGATGACAGGGGGCTCCGGGGAGCTGTTTTTT.

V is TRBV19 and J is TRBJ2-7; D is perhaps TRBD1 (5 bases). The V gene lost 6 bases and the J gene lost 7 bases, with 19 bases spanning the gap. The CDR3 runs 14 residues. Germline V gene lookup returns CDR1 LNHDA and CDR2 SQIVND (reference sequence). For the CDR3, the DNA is TGTGCCAGTAGCATCAAGGGGCAGGAAGCGGAGCAGTACTTC. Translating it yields CASSIKGQEAEQYF.

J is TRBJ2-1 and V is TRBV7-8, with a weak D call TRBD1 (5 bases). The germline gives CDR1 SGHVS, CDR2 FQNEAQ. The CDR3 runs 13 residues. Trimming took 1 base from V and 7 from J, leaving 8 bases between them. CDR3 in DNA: TGTGCCAGCAGCTTAGACCAGGGTAATGAGCAGTTCTTC. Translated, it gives CASSLDQGNEQFF.

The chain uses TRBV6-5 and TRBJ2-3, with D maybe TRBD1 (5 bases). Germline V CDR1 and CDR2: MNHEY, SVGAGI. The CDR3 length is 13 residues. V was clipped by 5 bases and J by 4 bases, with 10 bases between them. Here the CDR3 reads CASSRDSPDTQYF. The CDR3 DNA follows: TGTGCCAGCAGTCGAGACAGCCCAGATACGCAGTATTTT.

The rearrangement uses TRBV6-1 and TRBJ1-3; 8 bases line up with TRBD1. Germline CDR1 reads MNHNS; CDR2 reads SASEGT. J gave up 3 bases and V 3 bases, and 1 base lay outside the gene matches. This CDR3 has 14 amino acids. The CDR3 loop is CASSDGTGGNTIYF. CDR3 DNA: TGTGCCAGCAGTGACGGGACAGGTGGAAACACCATATATTTT.

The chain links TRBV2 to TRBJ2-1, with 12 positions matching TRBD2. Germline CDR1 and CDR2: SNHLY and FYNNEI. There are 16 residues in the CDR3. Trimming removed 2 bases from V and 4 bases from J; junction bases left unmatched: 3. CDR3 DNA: TGTGCCAGCAGTGAACGGACTAGCGGGAAGTACAATGAGCAGTTCTTC. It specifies CASSERTSGKYNEQFF.

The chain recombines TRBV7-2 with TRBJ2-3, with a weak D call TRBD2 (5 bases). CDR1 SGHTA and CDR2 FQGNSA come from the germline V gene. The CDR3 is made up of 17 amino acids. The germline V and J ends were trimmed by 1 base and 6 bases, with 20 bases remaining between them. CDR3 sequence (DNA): TGTGCCAGCAGCTTAGTTGATAGCGCACATAACCCCGATACGCAGTATTTT. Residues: CASSLVDSAHNPDTQYF.

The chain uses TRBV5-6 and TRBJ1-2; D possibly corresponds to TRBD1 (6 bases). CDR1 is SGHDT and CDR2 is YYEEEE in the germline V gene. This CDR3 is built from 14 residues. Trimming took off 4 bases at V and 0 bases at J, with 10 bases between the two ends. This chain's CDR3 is CASSPTGSNYGYTF. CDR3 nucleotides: TGTGCCAGCAGCCCGACAGGATCTAACTATGGCTACACCTTC.

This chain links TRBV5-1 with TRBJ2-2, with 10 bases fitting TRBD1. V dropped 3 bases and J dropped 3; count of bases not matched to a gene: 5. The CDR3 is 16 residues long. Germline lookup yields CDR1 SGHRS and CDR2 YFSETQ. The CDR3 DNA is TGCGCCAGCAGCTCCTCCGGGACAGGGGACACCGGGGAGCTGTTTTTT. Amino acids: CASSSSGTGDTGELFF. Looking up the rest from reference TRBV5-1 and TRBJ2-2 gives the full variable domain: KAGVTQTPRYLIKTRGQQVTLSCSPISGHRSVSWYQQTPGQGLQFLFEYFSETQRNKGNFPGRFSGRQFSNSRSEMNVSTLELGDSALYLCASSSSGTGDTGELFFGEGSRLTVL.

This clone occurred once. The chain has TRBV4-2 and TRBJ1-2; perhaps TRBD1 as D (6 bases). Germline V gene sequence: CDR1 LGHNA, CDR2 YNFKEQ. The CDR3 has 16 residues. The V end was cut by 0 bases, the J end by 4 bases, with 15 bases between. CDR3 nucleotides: TGTGCCAGCAGCCAAGAGGCCGGACAGACGACCTATGGCTACACCTTC. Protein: CASSQEAGQTTYGYTF.

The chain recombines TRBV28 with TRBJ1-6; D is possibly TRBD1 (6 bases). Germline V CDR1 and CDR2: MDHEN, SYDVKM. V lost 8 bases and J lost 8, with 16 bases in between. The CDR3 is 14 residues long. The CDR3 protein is CASSKTGFYSPLHF. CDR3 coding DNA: TGTGCCAGCTCAAAAACAGGGTTTTATTCACCCCTCCACTTT.

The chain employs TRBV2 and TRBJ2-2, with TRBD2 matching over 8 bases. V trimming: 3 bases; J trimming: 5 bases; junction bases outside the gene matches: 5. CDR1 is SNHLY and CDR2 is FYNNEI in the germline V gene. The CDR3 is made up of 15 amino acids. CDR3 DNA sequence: TGTGCCAGCAGTGAGGTAGCGGGGAGTACCGGGGAGCTGTTTTTT. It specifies CASSEVAGSTGELFF. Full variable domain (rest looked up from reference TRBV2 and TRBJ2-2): EPEVTQTPSHQVTQMGQEVILRCVPISNHLYFYWYRQILGQKVEFLVSFYNNEISEKSEIFDDQFSVERPDGSNFTLKIRSTKLEDSAMYFCASSEVAGSTGELFFGEGSRLTVL.

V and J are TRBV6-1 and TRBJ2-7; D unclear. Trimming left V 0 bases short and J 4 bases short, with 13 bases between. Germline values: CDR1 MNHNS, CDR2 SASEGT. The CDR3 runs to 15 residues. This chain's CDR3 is CASSEAFSRNYEQYF. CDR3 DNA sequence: TGTGCCAGCAGTGAAGCTTTCAGCAGGAATTACGAGCAGTACTTC.

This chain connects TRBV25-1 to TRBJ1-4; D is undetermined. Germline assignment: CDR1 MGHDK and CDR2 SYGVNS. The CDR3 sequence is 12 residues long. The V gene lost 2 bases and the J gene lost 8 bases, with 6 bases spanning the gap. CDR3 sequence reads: CASSEPGEKLFF. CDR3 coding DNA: TGTGCCAGCAGTGAACCGGGAGAAAAACTGTTTTTT.

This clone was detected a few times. The CDR3 loop is CASSNRGNGELFF. CDR3 in DNA: TGTGCCAGCAGTAACAGGGGTAACGGGGAGCTGTTTTTT. This chain uses TRBV6-5 with TRBJ2-2; 7 nucleotides agree with TRBD1. The germline gives CDR1 MNHEY, CDR2 SVGAGI. J was trimmed by 7 bases and V by 5 bases; bases with no gene match: 4. The CDR3 is made up of 13 amino acids.

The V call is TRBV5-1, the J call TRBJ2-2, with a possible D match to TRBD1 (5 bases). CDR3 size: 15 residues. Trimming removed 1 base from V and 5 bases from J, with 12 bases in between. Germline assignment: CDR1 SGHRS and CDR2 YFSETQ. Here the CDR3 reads CASSLSTGLTGELFF. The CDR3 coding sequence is TGCGCCAGCAGCTTGAGTACAGGCCTGACCGGGGAGCTGTTTTTT.

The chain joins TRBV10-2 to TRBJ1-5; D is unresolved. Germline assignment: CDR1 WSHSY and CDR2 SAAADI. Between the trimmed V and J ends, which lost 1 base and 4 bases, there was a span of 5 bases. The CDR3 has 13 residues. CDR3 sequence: CASSEYGNQPQHF. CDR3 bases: TGCGCCAGCAGTGAGTACGGTAATCAGCCCCAGCATTTT.

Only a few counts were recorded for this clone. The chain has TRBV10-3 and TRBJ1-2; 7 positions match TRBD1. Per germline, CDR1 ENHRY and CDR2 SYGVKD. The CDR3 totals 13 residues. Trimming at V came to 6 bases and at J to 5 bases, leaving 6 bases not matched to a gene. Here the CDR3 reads CAIREGAEYGYTF. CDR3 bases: TGTGCCATCAGAGAGGGGGCGGAGTATGGCTACACCTTC.

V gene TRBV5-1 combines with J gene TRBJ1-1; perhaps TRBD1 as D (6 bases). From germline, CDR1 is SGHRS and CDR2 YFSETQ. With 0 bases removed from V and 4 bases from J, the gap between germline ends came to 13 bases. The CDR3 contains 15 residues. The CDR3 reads CASSLGGGPPTEAFF. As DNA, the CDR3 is TGCGCCAGCAGCTTGGGAGGGGGACCTCCCACTGAAGCTTTCTTT. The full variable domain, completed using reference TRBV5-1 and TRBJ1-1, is KAGVTQTPRYLIKTRGQQVTLSCSPISGHRSVSWYQQTPGQGLQFLFEYFSETQRNKGNFPGRFSGRQFSNSRSEMNVSTLELGDSALYLCASSLGGGPPTEAFFGQGTRLTVV.

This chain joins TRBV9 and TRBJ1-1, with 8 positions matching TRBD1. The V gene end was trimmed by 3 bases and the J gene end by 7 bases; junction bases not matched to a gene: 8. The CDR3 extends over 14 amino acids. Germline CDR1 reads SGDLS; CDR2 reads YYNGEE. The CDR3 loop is CASSARDRTSEAFF. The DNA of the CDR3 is TGTGCCAGCAGCGCTCGGGACAGGACCAGTGAAGCTTTCTTT.

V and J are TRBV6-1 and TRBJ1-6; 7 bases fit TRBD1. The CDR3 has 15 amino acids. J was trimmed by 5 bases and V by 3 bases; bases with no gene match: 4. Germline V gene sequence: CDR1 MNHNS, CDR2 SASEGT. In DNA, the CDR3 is TGTGCCAGCAGTGACTTAACAGGGGATAATTCACCCCTCCACTTT. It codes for CASSDLTGDNSPLHF.

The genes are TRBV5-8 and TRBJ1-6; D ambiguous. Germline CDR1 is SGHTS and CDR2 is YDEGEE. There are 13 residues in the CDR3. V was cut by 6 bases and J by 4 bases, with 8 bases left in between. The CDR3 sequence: CASTRVYNSPLHF. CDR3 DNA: TGTGCCAGCACCCGGGTATATAATTCACCCCTCCACTTT.

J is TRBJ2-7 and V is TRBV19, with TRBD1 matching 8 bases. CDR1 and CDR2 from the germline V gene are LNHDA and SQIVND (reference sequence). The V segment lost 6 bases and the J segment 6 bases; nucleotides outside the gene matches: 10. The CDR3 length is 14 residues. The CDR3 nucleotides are TGTGCCAGTAGCCCCGGGACAGGTGCCCTCGAGCAGTACTTC. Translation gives CASSPGTGALEQYF. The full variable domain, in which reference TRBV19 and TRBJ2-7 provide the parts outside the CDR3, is DGGITQSPKYLFRKEGQNVTLSCEQNLNHDAMYWYRQDPGQGLRLIYYSQIVNDFQKGDIAEGYSVSREKKESFPLTVTSAQKNPTAFYLCASSPGTGALEQYFGPGTRLTVT.

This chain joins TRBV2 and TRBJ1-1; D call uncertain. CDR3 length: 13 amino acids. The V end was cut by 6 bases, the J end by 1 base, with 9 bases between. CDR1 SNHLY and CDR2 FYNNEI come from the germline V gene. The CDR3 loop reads CASRNPRNTEAFF. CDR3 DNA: TGTGCCAGCAGGAACCCTAGGAACACTGAAGCTTTCTTT.

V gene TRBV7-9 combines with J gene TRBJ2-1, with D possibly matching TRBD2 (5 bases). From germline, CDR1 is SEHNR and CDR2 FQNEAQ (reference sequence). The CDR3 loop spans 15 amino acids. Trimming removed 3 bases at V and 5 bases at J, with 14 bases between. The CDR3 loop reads CASSFGRLNNNEQFF. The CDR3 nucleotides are TGTGCCAGCAGCTTCGGAAGACTAAATAACAATGAGCAGTTCTTC.

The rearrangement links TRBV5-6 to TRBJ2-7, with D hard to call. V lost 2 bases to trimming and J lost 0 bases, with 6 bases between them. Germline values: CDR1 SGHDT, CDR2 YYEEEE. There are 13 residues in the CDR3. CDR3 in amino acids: CASSFLNSYEQYF. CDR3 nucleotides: TGTGCCAGCAGCTTCCTAAACTCCTACGAGCAGTACTTC.

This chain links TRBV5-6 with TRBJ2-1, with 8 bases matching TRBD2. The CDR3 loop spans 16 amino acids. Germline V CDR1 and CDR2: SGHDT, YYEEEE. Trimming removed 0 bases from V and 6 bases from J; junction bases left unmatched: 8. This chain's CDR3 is CASSLDGTRALNEQFF. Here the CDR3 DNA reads TGTGCCAGCAGCTTGGACGGGACTAGGGCTCTCAATGAGCAGTTCTTC.

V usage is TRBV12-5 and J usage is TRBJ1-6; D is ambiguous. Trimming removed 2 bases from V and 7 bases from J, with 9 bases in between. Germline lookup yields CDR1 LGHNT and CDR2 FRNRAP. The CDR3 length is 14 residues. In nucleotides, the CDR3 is TGTGCTAGTGGTTTGTGGCTTACCAATTCACCCCTCCACTTT. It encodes CASGLWLTNSPLHF.

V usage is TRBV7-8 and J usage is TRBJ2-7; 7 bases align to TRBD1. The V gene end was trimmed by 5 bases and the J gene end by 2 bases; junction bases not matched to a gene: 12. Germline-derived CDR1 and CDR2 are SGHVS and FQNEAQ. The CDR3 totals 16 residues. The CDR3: CASSPQFDRVPYEQYF. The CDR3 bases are TGTGCCAGCAGCCCCCAGTTCGACAGGGTTCCCTACGAGCAGTACTTC.

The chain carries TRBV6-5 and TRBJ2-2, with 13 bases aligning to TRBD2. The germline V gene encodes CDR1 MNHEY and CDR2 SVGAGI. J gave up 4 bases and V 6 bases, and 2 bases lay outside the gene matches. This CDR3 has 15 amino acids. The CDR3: CASRWTSGGTGELFF. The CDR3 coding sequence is TGTGCCAGCAGATGGACTAGCGGGGGCACCGGGGAGCTGTTTTTT.